This T cell receptor beta chain was identified in a study of control samples from healthy donors and cancer patients. Sequencing used immunoSEQ multiplex PCR; TCRdb keeps in-frame clones, though not all of them. This table has under 150,000 clones, just under 90% appearing once. The CDR3 sequence is 18 residues long. Germline values: CDR1 KGHSH, CDR2 LQKENI. The ends were cut back, 0 bases at V and 0 bases at J, with 16 bases in the middle. The V and J genes are TRBV18 and TRBJ2-3, with a tentative D call TRBD2 (6 bases). Material for sequencing was PBMCs. The TCR comes from a man aged 50-60 years with head and neck cancer. CDR3 protein: CASSPPGGARGSTDTQYF. The CDR3 nucleotides read TGTGCCAGCTCACCACCCGGGGGAGCACGGGGGAGCACAGATACGCAGTATTTT. The variable domain in full, with the rest retrieved from reference TRBV18 and TRBJ2-3, is NAGVMQNPRHLVRRRGQEARLRCSPMKGHSHVYWYRQLPEEGLKFMVYLQKENIIDESGMPKERFSAEFPKEGPSILRIQQVVRGDSAAYFCASSPPGGARGSTDTQYFGPGTRLTVL.